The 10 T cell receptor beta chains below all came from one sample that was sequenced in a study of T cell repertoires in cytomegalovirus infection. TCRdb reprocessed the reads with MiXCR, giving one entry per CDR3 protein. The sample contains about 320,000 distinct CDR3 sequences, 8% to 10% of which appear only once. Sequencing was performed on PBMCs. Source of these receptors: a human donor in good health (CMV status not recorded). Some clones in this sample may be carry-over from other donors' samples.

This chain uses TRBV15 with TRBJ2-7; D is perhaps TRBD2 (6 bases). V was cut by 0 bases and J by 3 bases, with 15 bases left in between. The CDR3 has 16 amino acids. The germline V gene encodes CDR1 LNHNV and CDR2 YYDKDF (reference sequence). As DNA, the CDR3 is TGTGCCACCAGCAGAGATATCAACGGGGGTCTCTACGAGCAGTACTTC. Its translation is CATSRDINGGLYEQYF.

CDR3 sequence (DNA): TGTGCCAGTAGTCTCCTGAACAGCCGGGGCAATCAGCCCCAGCATTTT. As protein: CASSLLNSRGNQPQHF. This chain connects TRBV19 to TRBJ1-5; D unresolved. The CDR3 spans 16 residues. The germline gives CDR1 LNHDA, CDR2 SQIVND (reference sequence). Trimming took 5 bases from V and 2 from J, leaving 16 bases between them. Combining the CDR3 with reference TRBV19 and TRBJ1-5 gives the whole variable domain DGGITQSPKYLFRKEGQNVTLSCEQNLNHDAMYWYRQDPGQGLRLIYYSQIVNDFQKGDIAEGYSVSREKKESFPLTVTSAQKNPTAFYLCASSLLNSRGNQPQHFGDGTRLSIL.

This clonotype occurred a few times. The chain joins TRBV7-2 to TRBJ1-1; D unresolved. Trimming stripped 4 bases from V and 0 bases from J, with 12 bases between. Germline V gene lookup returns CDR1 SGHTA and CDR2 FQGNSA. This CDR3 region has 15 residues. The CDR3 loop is CASSSGRSLNTEAFF. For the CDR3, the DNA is TGTGCCAGCAGCTCCGGGCGGTCGCTGAACACTGAAGCTTTCTTT.

CDR3 DNA: TGTGCCAGCACCCCCCGGGGCTCCTACGAGCAGTACTTC. This sequence encodes CASTPRGSYEQYF. The chain recombines TRBV28 with TRBJ2-7, with D perhaps TRBD2 (5 bases). The CDR3 contains 13 residues. Trimming shortened V by 7 bases and J by 0 bases, and 10 bases separated the two germline ends. Germline V lookup: CDR1 MDHEN, CDR2 SYDVKM.

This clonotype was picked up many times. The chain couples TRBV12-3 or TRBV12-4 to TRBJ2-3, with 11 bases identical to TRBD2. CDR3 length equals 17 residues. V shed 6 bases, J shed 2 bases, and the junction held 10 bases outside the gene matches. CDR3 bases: TGTGCCAGCAGGATGACCGGGACTAGCGGACTCACAGATACGCAGTATTTT. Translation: CASRMTGTSGLTDTQYF.

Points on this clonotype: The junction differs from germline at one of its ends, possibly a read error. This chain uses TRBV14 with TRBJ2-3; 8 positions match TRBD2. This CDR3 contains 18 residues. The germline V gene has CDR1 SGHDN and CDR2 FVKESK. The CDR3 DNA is TGTGTCAGCAGCCAAGATAAGACTGGACTCCGGGAGGGAGATACGCAGTATTTT. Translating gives CVSSQDKTGLREGDTQYF.

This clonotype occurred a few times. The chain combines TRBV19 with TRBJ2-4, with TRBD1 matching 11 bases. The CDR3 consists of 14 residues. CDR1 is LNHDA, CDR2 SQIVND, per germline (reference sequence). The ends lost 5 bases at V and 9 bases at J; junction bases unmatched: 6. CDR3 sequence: CASSPWTGGGIQYF. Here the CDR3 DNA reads TGTGCCAGTAGTCCCTGGACAGGGGGCGGCATTCAGTACTTC.

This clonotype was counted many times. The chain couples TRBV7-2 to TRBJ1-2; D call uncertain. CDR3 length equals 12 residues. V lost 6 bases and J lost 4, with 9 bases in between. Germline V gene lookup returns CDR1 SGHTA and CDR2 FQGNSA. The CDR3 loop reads CASSLDLYGYTF. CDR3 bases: TGTGCCAGCAGTTTGGATCTCTATGGCTACACCTTC.

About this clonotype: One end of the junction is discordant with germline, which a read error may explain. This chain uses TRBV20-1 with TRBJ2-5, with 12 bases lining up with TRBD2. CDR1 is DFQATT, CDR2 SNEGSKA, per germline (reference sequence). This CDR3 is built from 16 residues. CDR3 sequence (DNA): TGCAGTGCTGGAGATCGACTAGCGGGAGCATCGGAGACCCAGTACTTC. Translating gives CSAGDRLAGASETQYF.

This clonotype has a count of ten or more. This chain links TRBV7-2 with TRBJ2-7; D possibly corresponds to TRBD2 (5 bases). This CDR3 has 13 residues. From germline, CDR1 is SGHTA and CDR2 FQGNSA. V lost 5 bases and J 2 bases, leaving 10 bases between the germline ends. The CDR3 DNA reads TGTGCCAGCAGCAGGGAGCGTACCTACGAGCAGTACTTC. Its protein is CASSRERTYEQYF.